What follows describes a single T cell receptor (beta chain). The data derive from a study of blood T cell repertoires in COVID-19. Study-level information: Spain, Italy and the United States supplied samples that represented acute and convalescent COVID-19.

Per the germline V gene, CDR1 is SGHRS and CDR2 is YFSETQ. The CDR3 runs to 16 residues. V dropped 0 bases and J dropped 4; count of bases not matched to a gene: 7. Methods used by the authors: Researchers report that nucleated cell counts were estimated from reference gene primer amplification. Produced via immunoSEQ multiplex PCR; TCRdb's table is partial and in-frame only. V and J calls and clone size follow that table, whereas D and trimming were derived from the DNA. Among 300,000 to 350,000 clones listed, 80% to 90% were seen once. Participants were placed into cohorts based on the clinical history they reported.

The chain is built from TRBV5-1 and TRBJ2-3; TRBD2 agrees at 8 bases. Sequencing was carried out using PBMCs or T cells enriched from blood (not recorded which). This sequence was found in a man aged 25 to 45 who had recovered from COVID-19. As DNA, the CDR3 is TGCGCCAGCAGCTTGGCCCCGGGACTAGGTTCAGATACGCAGTATTTT. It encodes CASSLAPGLGSDTQYF. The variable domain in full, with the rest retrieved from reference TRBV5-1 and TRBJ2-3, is KAGVTQTPRYLIKTRGQQVTLSCSPISGHRSVSWYQQTPGQGLQFLFEYFSETQRNKGNFPGRFSGRQFSNSRSEMNVSTLELGDSALYLCASSLAPGLGSDTQYFGPGTRLTVL.